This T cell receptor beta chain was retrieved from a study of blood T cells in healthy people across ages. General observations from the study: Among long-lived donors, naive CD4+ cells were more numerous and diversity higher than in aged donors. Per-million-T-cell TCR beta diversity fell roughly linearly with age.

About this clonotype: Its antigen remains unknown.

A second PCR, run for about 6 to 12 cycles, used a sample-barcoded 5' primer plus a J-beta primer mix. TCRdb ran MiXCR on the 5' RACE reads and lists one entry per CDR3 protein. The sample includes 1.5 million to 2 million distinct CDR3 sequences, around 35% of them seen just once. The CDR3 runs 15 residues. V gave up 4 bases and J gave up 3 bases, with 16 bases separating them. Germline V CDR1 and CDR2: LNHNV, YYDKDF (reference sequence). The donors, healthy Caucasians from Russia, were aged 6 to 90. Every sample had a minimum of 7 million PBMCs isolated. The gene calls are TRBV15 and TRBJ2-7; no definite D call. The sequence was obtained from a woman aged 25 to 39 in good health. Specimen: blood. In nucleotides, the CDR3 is TGTGCCACCAGCAAAGTTCTCGGCAGCTACTACGAGCAGTACTTC. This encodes CATSKVLGSYYEQYF.